The rows below give T cell receptor beta chains drawn from one sample of a study of cytomegalovirus exposure and HLA in healthy donors. Only in-frame clones appear in the TCRdb table, and some are missing; sequencing was by immunoSEQ multiplex PCR. The sample lists about 190,000 clones; around 84% were seen once. Sequences were obtained from PBMCs. All receptors come from a woman aged 18-29 years in good health and CMV-seronegative. CDR3s include the opening cysteine and the closing phenylalanine or tryptophan. A D gene is named only where the DNA matches it firmly. Size is stated for part of the rows, as once, few or many counts, or as a class when the clone is expanded.

V,J,D,size,CDR3,DNA
TRBV6-5,TRBJ2-5,.,.,CASRAGGSGETQYF,TGTGCCAGCAGAGCCGGCGGCAGTGGAGAGACCCAGTACTTC
TRBV20-1,TRBJ1-2,TRBD1,.,CSARDRGGYTF,TGCAGTGCCCGGGACAGGGGTGGCTACACCTTC
TRBV6-1,TRBJ1-2,.,.,CASTTDRSYGYTF,TGTGCCAGCACTACAGACAGGTCCTATGGCTACACCTTC
TRBV5-1,TRBJ2-1,TRBD2,.,CASSSSGRAEISEQFF,TGCGCCAGCAGCAGTAGCGGGAGGGCCGAGATAAGTGAGCAGTTCTTC
TRBV4-3,TRBJ2-2,TRBD2,.,CASSQAGGRAVGELFF,TGCGCCAGCAGCCAAGCGGGCGGGAGGGCCGTCGGGGAGCTGTTTTTT
TRBV21-1,TRBJ1-5,.,.,CATELNSLGQDQPQHF,TGTGCCACCGAACTAAATTCCTTAGGCCAAGATCAGCCCCAGCATTTT
TRBV29-1,TRBJ1-3,.,once,CSVVYGNTIYF,TGCAGCGTTGTTTATGGAAACACCATATATTTT
TRBV5-8,TRBJ1-1,.,.,CASSLWTATEAFF,TGTGCCAGCAGCTTGTGGACAGCCACTGAAGCTTTCTTT
TRBV5-4,TRBJ2-1,TRBD1,.,CASINMGSGGYNEQFF,TGTGCCAGCATCAATATGGGGTCAGGGGGCTACAATGAGCAGTTCTTC
TRBV6-5,TRBJ2-7,.,.,CASRGSPVSYEQYF,TGTGCCAGTAGAGGCTCTCCAGTGTCGTACGAGCAGTACTTC
TRBV18,TRBJ1-2,.,.,CASSPRGADGYTF,TGTGCCAGCTCACCGCGGGGGGCGGATGGCTACACCTTC
TRBV7-9,TRBJ1-1,.,.,CASSLGSVNTEAFF,TGTGCCAGCAGCTTAGGTTCAGTGAACACTGAAGCTTTCTTT
TRBV6-1,TRBJ1-2,.,.,CASSRTTGSHGYTF,TGTGCCAGCAGTAGAACGACAGGCAGCCATGGCTACACCTTC
TRBV28,TRBJ2-7,TRBD2,.,CASSSGGGARYEQYF,TGTGCCAGCAGTTCCGGCGGGGGGGCTCGATACGAGCAGTACTTC
TRBV6-1,TRBJ2-5,TRBD1,.,CASSVNRDSKETQYF,TGTGCCAGCAGTGTGAACCGGGACAGTAAAGAGACCCAGTACTTC
TRBV27,TRBJ1-2,.,few,CASSLAGLGGYTF,TGTGCCAGCAGTTTAGCAGGGCTCGGCGGCTACACCTTC
TRBV19,TRBJ1-5,TRBD1,once,CASSINRGKDQPQHF,TGTGCCAGTAGTATAAACAGGGGGAAAGATCAGCCCCAGCATTTT
TRBV28,TRBJ1-6,.,.,CASSLRGSWRSYNSPLHF,TGTGCCAGCAGTTTGAGGGGGTCATGGAGGTCCTATAATTCACCCCTCCACTTT
TRBV7-2,TRBJ1-2,TRBD1,.,CASSLFGQGANYGYTF,TGTGCCAGCAGCTTATTCGGACAGGGGGCGAACTATGGCTACACCTTC
TRBV6-5,TRBJ1-5,.,few,CASSPGNHQPQHF,TGTGCCAGCAGTCCAGGGAATCACCAGCCCCAGCATTTT
TRBV7-8,TRBJ1-1,TRBD1,few,CASSPRTGGTEAFF,TGTGCCAGCAGCCCAAGGACAGGGGGCACTGAAGCTTTCTTT
TRBV9,TRBJ1-3,.,.,CASSVATGRTSSGNTIYF,TGTGCCAGCAGCGTAGCTACGGGGAGAACGAGCTCTGGAAACACCATATATTTT
TRBV15,TRBJ1-4,.,.,CATSGQPGEKLFF,TGTGCCACCAGCGGGCAGCCAGGAGAAAAACTGTTTTTT
TRBV10-3,TRBJ2-7,.,once,CAISESNEQYF,TGTGCCATCAGTGAGTCGAACGAGCAGTACTTC
TRBV30,TRBJ1-5,.,.,CAWSGGSNQPQHF,TGTGCCTGGAGTGGAGGGAGCAATCAGCCCCAGCATTTT
TRBV30,TRBJ2-3,.,.,CAWSPNLSTDTQYF,TGTGCCTGGAGTCCGAACTTAAGCACAGATACGCAGTATTTT
TRBV6-5,TRBJ1-4,TRBD1,.,CASSHRTGRNEKLFF,TGTGCCAGCAGTCATCGGACAGGGCGTAATGAAAAACTGTTTTTT
TRBV15,TRBJ2-7,TRBD1,.,CATSRERTGEQYF,TGTGCCACCAGCAGAGAGCGGACAGGGGAGCAGTACTTC
TRBV7-8,TRBJ2-7,TRBD1,.,CASSLSGRQGWLREQYF,TGTGCCAGCAGCTTATCCGGCCGACAGGGGTGGCTTCGCGAGCAGTACTTC
TRBV6-5,TRBJ1-1,TRBD1,.,CASRSRGDTEAFF,TGTGCCAGCAGGTCCAGGGGGGACACTGAAGCTTTCTTT
TRBV2,TRBJ2-1,TRBD2,.,CASSLAGFDNEQFF,TGTGCCAGCAGTCTAGCGGGCTTCGACAATGAGCAGTTCTTC
TRBV5-1,TRBJ1-2,TRBD1,.,CASSNPDRLRLYGYTF,TGCGCCAGCAGCAACCCGGACAGGCTAAGGCTCTATGGCTACACCTTC
TRBV14,TRBJ1-5,.,.,CASSHRVKSNQPQHF,TGTGCCAGCAGCCACAGGGTCAAGAGCAATCAGCCCCAGCATTTT
TRBV5-1,TRBJ1-4,.,.,CASSLATNEKLFF,TGCGCCAGCAGCCTCGCAACTAATGAAAAACTGTTTTTT
TRBV6-5,TRBJ1-4,.,.,CASSYRGGGEKLFF,TGTGCCAGCAGTTACCGGGGTGGTGGTGAAAAACTGTTTTTT
TRBV5-5,TRBJ1-3,.,.,CASSQTGSGNTIYF,TGTGCCAGCAGCCAGACAGGCTCTGGAAACACCATATATTTT
TRBV7-9,TRBJ2-3,.,.,CASSLMSLGTDTQYF,TGTGCCAGCAGCTTAATGAGCCTTGGCACAGATACGCAGTATTTT
TRBV6-6,TRBJ1-1,.,.,CASSYTPGHQNTEAFF,TGTGCCAGCAGTTACACACCGGGACATCAGAACACTGAAGCTTTCTTT
TRBV5-1,TRBJ2-3,TRBD2,.,CASSLTPGGGADTQYF,TGCGCCAGCAGCTTGACCCCTGGCGGGGGGGCAGATACGCAGTATTTT
TRBV21-1,TRBJ2-7,.,.,CASTNTGKPHEQYF,TGTGCCAGCACGAATACAGGGAAACCCCACGAGCAGTACTTC
TRBV11-2,TRBJ2-3,.,once,CASRRREGTDTQYF,TGTGCCAGCAGGAGGAGGGAGGGCACAGATACGCAGTATTTT
TRBV7-8,TRBJ1-1,.,.,CASTPRRGRTEAFF,TGTGCCAGCACCCCACGGAGGGGCCGCACTGAAGCTTTCTTT
TRBV7-2,TRBJ2-7,TRBD2,.,CASSPRTSGSSHYEQYF,TGTGCCAGCAGCCCCCGGACTAGCGGGAGTTCCCACTACGAGCAGTACTTC
TRBV5-4,TRBJ2-7,TRBD1,.,CASSLKTGGAYEQYF,TGTGCCAGCAGCTTGAAAACAGGGGGCGCCTACGAGCAGTACTTC
TRBV6-4,TRBJ2-2,TRBD1,.,CASSEGTGTTGELFF,TGTGCCAGCAGTGAAGGGACAGGGACGACCGGGGAGCTGTTTTTT
TRBV27,TRBJ2-2,.,.,CASSRYRAPNTGELFF,TGTGCCAGCAGTCGCTACAGGGCCCCGAACACCGGGGAGCTGTTTTTT
TRBV6-5,TRBJ2-7,.,.,CASSYVGRFSYEQYF,TGTGCCAGCAGTTACGTAGGCAGGTTCTCCTACGAGCAGTACTTC
TRBV7-9,TRBJ2-7,.,once,CSSSRSAQGSSYEQYF,TGTTCCAGCAGCCGGTCGGCCCAGGGAAGCTCCTACGAGCAGTACTTC
TRBV7-8,TRBJ2-1,TRBD2,.,CASSLGLAWSYNEQFF,TGTGCCAGCAGCTTAGGACTAGCGTGGTCCTACAATGAGCAGTTCTTC
TRBV2,TRBJ2-2,TRBD2,.,CASSPSGLNTGELFF,TGTGCCAGCAGTCCTAGCGGGCTGAACACCGGGGAGCTGTTTTTT
TRBV7-9,TRBJ1-6,.,.,CASSDWTDNSPLHF,TGTGCCAGCAGCGACTGGACAGACAATTCACCCCTCCACTTT
TRBV5-1,TRBJ2-1,TRBD2,.,CASSLGVRTSGNYNEQFF,TGCGCCAGCAGCTTGGGCGTTCGAACTAGCGGGAATTACAATGAGCAGTTCTTC
TRBV18,TRBJ2-4,TRBD2,.,CASSLWTSVINIQYF,TGTGCCAGCTCACTCTGGACTAGCGTGATAAACATTCAGTACTTC
TRBV19,TRBJ1-5,.,few,CASSIGRAENNQPQHF,TGTGCCAGTAGTATTGGGAGGGCGGAAAACAATCAGCCCCAGCATTTT
TRBV7-9,TRBJ1-1,.,.,CSSSLVDSEAFF,TGTTCCAGCAGCTTAGTGGACAGTGAAGCTTTCTTT
TRBV9,TRBJ1-5,.,.,CASSVDAGSNQPQHF,TGTGCCAGCAGCGTAGATGCAGGATCCAATCAGCCCCAGCATTTT
TRBV6-1,TRBJ1-1,TRBD1,few,CASSSGGTRNTEAFF,TGTGCCAGCAGTTCAGGGGGGACAAGGAACACTGAAGCTTTCTTT
TRBV27,TRBJ2-7,TRBD1,.,CASSLYRGYIYEQYF,TGTGCCAGCAGTTTATACAGGGGATATATTTACGAGCAGTACTTC
TRBV19,TRBJ2-7,.,.,CANKGHLSVFYEQYF,TGTGCCAATAAGGGACATTTGAGCGTCTTCTACGAGCAGTACTTC
TRBV7-3,TRBJ2-1,TRBD2,.,CASSSHGTSGRWGQFF,TGTGCCAGCAGCTCCCACGGGACTAGCGGGAGGTGGGGGCAGTTCTTC